Below are 6 T cell receptor beta chains sequenced from a single sample in a study of blood T cell repertoires in COVID-19. Assay: immunoSEQ multiplex PCR; the TCRdb copy retains only in-frame clones and omits some. The sample has about 190,000 clones; roughly 86% are singletons. Sequencing input: peripheral blood. The receptors shown here come from a man younger than 35 with active or convalescent COVID-19.

The sample holds one count of this clone. The genes are TRBV25-1 and TRBJ2-1; the match to TRBD2 covers 8 bases. V was clipped by 3 bases and J by 6 bases; unmatched bases: 7. Germline V gene data show CDR1 as MGHDK and CDR2 as SYGVNS. The CDR3 covers 15 residues. The CDR3 DNA follows: TGTGCCAGCAGTGAGGCCCCGGGGGGGGGCAATGAGCAGTTCTTC. Residues: CASSEAPGGGNEQFF.

The J gene is TRBJ2-7, the V gene TRBV6-2 or TRBV6-3; TRBD1 agrees at 10 bases. Germline CDR1 MNHEY, CDR2 SVGEGT. The CDR3 sequence is 16 residues long. V shed 2 bases, J shed 4 bases, and the junction held 8 bases outside the gene matches. The CDR3 here is CASSYTPDRGIYEQYF. The CDR3 DNA sequence: TGTGCCAGCAGTTACACCCCGGACAGGGGGATTTACGAGCAGTACTTC.

In its sample, this clone was seen a few times. The chain is built from TRBV5-1 and TRBJ2-7; TRBD1 aligns across 7 bases. Germline CDR1 and CDR2: SGHRS and YFSETQ. J lost 3 bases, V lost 4 bases, and 10 bases had no gene match. CDR3 length equals 15 residues. The CDR3 protein is CASSGTGTDYYEQYF. CDR3 nucleotides: TGCGCCAGCAGCGGGACCGGGACAGACTACTACGAGCAGTACTTC.

This clone has only a few counts. The chain uses TRBV29-1 and TRBJ1-2, with D perhaps TRBD1 (5 bases). Germline assignment: CDR1 SQVTM and CDR2 ANQGSEA. Trimming took off 4 bases at V and 4 bases at J, with 16 bases between the two ends. The CDR3 covers 14 residues. The CDR3 loop is CSVGGEGLIYGYTF. CDR3 nucleotides: TGCAGCGTTGGGGGGGAGGGACTCATCTATGGCTACACCTTC.

The rearrangement links TRBV7-3 to TRBJ1-1, with TRBD1 identical over 10 bases. The CDR3 consists of 15 residues. V shed 6 bases and J 1 base; nucleotides not matched to a gene: 5. Germline CDR1 reads SGHTA; CDR2 reads FQGTGA. The DNA for the CDR3 is TGTGCCAGCAGTAGGGACAGGGGTGGGAACACTGAAGCTTTCTTT. It encodes CASSRDRGGNTEAFF.

The chain combines TRBV10-3 with TRBJ1-2, with 8 nucleotides matching TRBD1. The junction had 21 bases not matched to a gene; V was cut back by 11 bases and J by 4 bases. The CDR3 length is 17 residues. From germline, CDR1 is ENHRY and CDR2 SYGVKD. The CDR3 loop is CASRSGRGQGKGYGYTF. The CDR3 bases are TGTGCCTCTAGATCGGGCCGTGGACAGGGTAAGGGCTATGGCTACACCTTC.